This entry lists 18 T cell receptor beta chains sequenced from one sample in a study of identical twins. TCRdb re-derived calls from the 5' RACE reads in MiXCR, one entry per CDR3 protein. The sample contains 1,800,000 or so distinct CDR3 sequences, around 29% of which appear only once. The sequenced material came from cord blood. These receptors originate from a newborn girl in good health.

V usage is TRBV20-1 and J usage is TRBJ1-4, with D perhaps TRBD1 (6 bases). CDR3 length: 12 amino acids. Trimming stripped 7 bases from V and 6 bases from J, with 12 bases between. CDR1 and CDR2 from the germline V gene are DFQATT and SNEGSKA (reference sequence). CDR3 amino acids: CSVGQTYEKLFF. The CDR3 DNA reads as TGCAGTGTCGGACAGACGTATGAAAAACTGTTTTTT.

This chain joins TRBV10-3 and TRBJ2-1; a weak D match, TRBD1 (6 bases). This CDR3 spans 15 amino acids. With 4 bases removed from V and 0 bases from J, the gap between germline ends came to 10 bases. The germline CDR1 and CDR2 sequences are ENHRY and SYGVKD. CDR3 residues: CAISAPGHSYNEQFF. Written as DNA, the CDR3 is TGTGCCATCAGTGCCCCGGGACACTCCTACAATGAGCAGTTCTTC.

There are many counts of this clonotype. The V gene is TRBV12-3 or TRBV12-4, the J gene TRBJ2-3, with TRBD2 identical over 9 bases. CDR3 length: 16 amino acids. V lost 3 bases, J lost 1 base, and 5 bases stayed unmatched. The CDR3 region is CASSFAGGPRTDTQYF. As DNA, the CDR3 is TGTGCCAGCAGTTTTGCGGGAGGGCCTCGCACAGATACGCAGTATTTT.

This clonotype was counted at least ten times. The CDR3 coding sequence is TGCAGCGTTGAAGGGGTAGATACGCAGTATTTT. Residues: CSVEGVDTQYF. This chain connects TRBV29-1 to TRBJ2-3; no firm D call. Germline CDR1 reads SQVTM; CDR2 reads ANQGSEA. This CDR3 is built from 11 residues. Trimming removed 1 base from V and 5 bases from J, with 4 bases in between.

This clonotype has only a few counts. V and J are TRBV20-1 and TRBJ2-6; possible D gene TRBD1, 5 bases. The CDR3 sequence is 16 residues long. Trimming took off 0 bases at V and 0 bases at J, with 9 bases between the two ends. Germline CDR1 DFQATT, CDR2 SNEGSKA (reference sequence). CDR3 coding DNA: TGCAGTGCTAGAGATAGGGGTGTCTCTGGGGCCAACGTCCTGACTTTC. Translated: CSARDRGVSGANVLTF.

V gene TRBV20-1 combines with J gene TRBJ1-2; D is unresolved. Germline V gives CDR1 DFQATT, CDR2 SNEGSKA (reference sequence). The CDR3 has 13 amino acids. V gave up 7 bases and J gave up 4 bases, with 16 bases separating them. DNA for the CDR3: TGCAGTGTTAGGGTAGGCTCCAGCTATGGCTACACCTTC. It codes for CSVRVGSSYGYTF.

Here the CDR3 reads CASSRETASTDTQYF. As DNA, the CDR3 is TGTGCCAGCAGTCGGGAAACAGCTAGCACAGATACGCAGTATTTT. J is TRBJ2-3 and V is TRBV2; D possibly corresponds to TRBD2 (5 bases). V lost 5 bases and J 0 bases, leaving 12 bases between the germline ends. CDR3 length: 15 amino acids. Looked up from germline, CDR1 is SNHLY and CDR2 is FYNNEI.

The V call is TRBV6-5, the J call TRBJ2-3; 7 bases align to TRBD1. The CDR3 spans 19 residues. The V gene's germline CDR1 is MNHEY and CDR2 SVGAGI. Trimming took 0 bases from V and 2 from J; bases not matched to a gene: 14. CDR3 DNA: TGTGCCAGCAGTTACTCACCCTTTAGACAGGGAGAATTCACAGATACGCAGTATTTT. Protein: CASSYSPFRQGEFTDTQYF.

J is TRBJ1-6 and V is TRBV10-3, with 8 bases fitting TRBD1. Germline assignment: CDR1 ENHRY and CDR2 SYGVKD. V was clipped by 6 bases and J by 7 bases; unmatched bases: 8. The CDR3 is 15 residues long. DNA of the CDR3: TGTGCCATCAGCCTTAGACAGGGGCCCAATTCACCCCTCCACTTT. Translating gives CAISLRQGPNSPLHF.

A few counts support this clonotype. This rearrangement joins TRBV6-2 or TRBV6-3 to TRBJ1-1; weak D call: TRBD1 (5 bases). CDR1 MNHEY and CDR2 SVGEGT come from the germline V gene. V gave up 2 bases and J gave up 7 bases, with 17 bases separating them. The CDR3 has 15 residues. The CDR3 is CASSYPTGTGNEAFF. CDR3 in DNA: TGTGCCAGCAGTTACCCTACCGGGACTGGAAATGAAGCTTTCTTT.

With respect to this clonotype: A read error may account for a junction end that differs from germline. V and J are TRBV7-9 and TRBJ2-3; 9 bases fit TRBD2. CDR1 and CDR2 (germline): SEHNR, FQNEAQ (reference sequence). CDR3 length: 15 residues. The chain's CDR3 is CSSSLRTSGTDTQYF. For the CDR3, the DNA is TGTTCCAGCAGCTTACGGACTAGCGGCACAGATACGCAGTATTTT.

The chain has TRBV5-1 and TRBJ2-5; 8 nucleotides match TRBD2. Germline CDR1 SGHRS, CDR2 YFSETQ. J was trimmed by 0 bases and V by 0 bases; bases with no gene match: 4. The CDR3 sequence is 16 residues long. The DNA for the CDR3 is TGCGCCAGCAGCTTGGCCCCTAGCGGGCACCAAGAGACCCAGTACTTC. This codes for CASSLAPSGHQETQYF.

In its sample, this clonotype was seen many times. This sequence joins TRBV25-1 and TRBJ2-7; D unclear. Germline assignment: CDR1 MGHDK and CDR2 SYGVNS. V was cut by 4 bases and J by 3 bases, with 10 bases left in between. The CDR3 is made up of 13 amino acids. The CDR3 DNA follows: TGTGCCAGCAGTGTCACAGCCCTCTACGAGCAGTACTTC. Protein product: CASSVTALYEQYF.

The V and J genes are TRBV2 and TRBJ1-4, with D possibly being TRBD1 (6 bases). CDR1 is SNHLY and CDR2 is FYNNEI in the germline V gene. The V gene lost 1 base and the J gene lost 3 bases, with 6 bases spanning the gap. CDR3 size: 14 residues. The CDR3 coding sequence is TGTGCCAGCAGTGAAGACAGGGCTAATGAAAAACTGTTTTTT. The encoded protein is CASSEDRANEKLFF.

The CDR3 region has the DNA TGTGCCAGCAGTTTAGCCCCCGAGTCACCCCTCCACTTT. Protein: CASSLAPESPLHF. The chain is built from TRBV28 and TRBJ1-6; D is unclear. V lost 2 bases to trimming and J lost 10 bases, with 9 bases between them. CDR1 and CDR2 (germline): MDHEN, SYDVKM. This CDR3 contains 13 residues.

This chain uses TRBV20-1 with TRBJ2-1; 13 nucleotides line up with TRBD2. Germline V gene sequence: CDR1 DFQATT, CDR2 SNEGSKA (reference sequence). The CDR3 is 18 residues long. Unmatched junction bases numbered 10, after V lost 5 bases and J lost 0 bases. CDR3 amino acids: CSAFGLAGVRGSYNEQFF. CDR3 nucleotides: TGCAGTGCTTTTGGACTAGCGGGAGTAAGAGGCTCCTACAATGAGCAGTTCTTC.

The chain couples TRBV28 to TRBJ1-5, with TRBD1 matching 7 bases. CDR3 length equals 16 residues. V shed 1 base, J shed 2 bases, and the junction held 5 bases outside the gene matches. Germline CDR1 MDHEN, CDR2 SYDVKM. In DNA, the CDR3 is TGTGCCAGCAGTTTATACGATACAGGGGGCAATCAGCCCCAGCATTTT. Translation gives CASSLYDTGGNQPQHF.

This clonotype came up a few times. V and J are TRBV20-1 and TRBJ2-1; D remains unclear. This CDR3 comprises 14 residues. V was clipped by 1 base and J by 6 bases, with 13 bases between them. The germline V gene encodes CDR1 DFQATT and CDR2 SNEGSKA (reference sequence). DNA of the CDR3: TGCAGTGCTAGAGTTCGGGTTTCGAGCAATGAGCAGTTCTTC. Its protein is CSARVRVSSNEQFF.